Here is one T cell receptor (beta chain) with its context. This clone was seen a single time. Its recognized antigen is unknown. The input lacks base qualities; no much larger clone sits a single base away. Per the germline V gene (reference sequence), SEHNR is the CDR1 and FQNEAQ is the CDR2. From the cysteine through the phenylalanine, the CDR3 covers 17 amino acids. The retained sequence is limited to the CDR3, 51 bases, with the frame set at the first base. The V end loses 4 bases and the J end loses 0 bases, and a stretch of 16 bases separates them. This entry is derived from a study of T cell responses to AZD1222 COVID-19 vaccine (dated by TCRdb to the early 2020s). At the level of the whole study: AZD1222 recipients given second doses at about 4 weeks or at about 12 weeks were pooled, since spike-specific TCR depth and breadth were not found to differ between the two schedules. TCR sequencing was performed for more than 230 trial participants, of whom about 210 were given two doses of AZD1222 and about 25 were given two doses of MenACWY control vaccine. Enrollment into the trials was organized by age into subgroups of 18-55, 56-69 and 70-plus years, and those subgroups contained roughly 140, 27 and 60 TCR-sequenced participants, respectively.

The sample's time point label is to be understood as: baseline before first vaccination. Samples from vaccinated people were obtained from the UK trials COV001 and COV002, which included a single-blind randomized controlled phase 2/3 trial of AZD1222 (ChAdOx1 nCoV-19) in healthy adults. For TCRbeta chain sequencing, PBMC samples from trial participants were taken at day 0 and at day 28 after the second dose. The CDR3 regions of human TCRbeta chains were subjected to immunosequencing. As for the authors' bioinformatics: Repertoire TCRs were matched against a reference library of SARS-CoV-2-specific TCRs generated with the MIRA antigen-specificity platform. Breadth was defined as the fraction of unique TCRs that were SARS-CoV-2-associated, and depth was defined as the fraction of total T cells that were SARS-CoV-2-associated. Using the MIRA data, each spike-specific TCR was assigned both to the spike region to which the TCR was reactive and to a CD4 or CD8 class. Log10-transformed breadth and depth values were compared by one-way ANOVA with Sidak's multiple comparisons tests. TCRdb limited this immuneACCESS table to in-frame rearrangements with V and J called. A share of clones is missing; checked studies link under half to unresolved V genes, and the rest is unexplained. The D gene and trimming were derived from the DNA, and the V and J assignments and clone size from that table. In this sample the table shows tens of thousands of clones, roughly 89% of which occur a single time. The ten biggest clones cover about 2% of the sample.

Paper-wide results and their limitations: Conclusions about previously exposed vaccinees are limited, since just five or six AZD1222 recipients were seropositive for SARS-CoV-2 at baseline. The whole spike protein was spanned by vaccine-associated CD4 TCRs, and dominant responses were seen in regions 160-218 and 743-854. In the small 56-69-year group, the increase in depth fell short of significance, most likely because of low power. Spike-specific TCR breadth and depth rose significantly after two AZD1222 doses compared with day 0 and with MenACWY recipients. Participants were mostly white British and included more females than males, and it was suggested by the authors that clonal diversity may have been underestimated. Reportedly, close to half of the unique spike-specific TCRs recognized epitopes lying outside the regions that are mutated in the B.1.351 and B.1.1.7 variants. Because no day 14 peak-response samples were available, the repertoires could be characterized only after the peak T cell response.

The source was peripheral blood, collected on day 0 of AZD1222 vaccination. The sequence joins TRBV7-9 to TRBJ2-1; TRBD2 might be the D gene, on 5 matching bases. The sequence derives from an adult in good health. The bases are TGTGCCAGCAGCTCCCCCCGGACGGGGAGCTCCTACAATGAGCAGTTCTTC. Its protein reads: CASSSPRTGSSYNEQFF.